Below, 27 T cell receptor beta chains from the same sample are listed, as sequenced in a study of metastatic and nonmetastatic thyroid tumors. Thyroid surgery was performed in patients who had received no treatment beforehand. TCRdb reanalyzed the PCR reads via MiXCR. The table shows about 12,000 clones, with under 30% occurring only once. Sequencing used tumor tissue. Source of these receptors: a female donor with papillary thyroid cancer or a benign thyroid nodule (not recorded which). Some clones in this sample may be carry-over from other donors' samples.

As DNA, the CDR3 is TGCAGTGCTAGGAAAGGGACAGGGCAAGGGTATGGCTACACCTTC. Translated, it gives CSARKGTGQGYGYTF. V usage is TRBV20-1 and J usage is TRBJ1-2; the match to TRBD1 covers 9 bases. Germline CDR1 and CDR2: DFQATT and SNEGSKA (reference sequence). The V segment lost 3 bases and the J segment 5 bases; nucleotides outside the gene matches: 10. CDR3 length: 15 amino acids.

The chain joins TRBV7-8 to TRBJ2-2; D might be TRBD2 (6 bases). The CDR3 has 15 residues. The germline V gene encodes CDR1 SGHVS and CDR2 FQNEAQ. V lost 7 bases and J 0 bases, leaving 12 bases between the germline ends. CDR3 region: CASTRLDANTGELFF. In DNA form, the CDR3 reads TGTGCCAGCACCAGACTAGATGCGAACACCGGGGAGCTGTTTTTT.

This clone showed up just a few times. The V gene is TRBV28, the J gene TRBJ1-5; TRBD1 is a possible D gene (6 bases). The V end lost 6 bases, the J end lost 7 bases, and 19 bases lay between the germline ends. The CDR3 runs 15 residues. Germline CDR1 and CDR2: MDHEN and SYDVKM. The CDR3 region has the DNA TGTGCCAGCAGGTCCCAGGGGTTAAGATGGCAGCCCCAGCATTTT. Its translation is CASRSQGLRWQPQHF.

V is TRBV20-1 and J is TRBJ1-2, with 11 nucleotides matching TRBD1. Germline CDR1 and CDR2: DFQATT and SNEGSKA (reference sequence). CDR3 length: 15 residues. V dropped 1 base and J dropped 2; count of bases not matched to a gene: 3. As DNA, the CDR3 is TGCAGTGCTAGAGCCCGGGACAGGGGGAACTATGGCTACACCTTC. As protein: CSARARDRGNYGYTF.

V is TRBV2 and J is TRBJ2-7; D is unresolved. Per the germline V gene, CDR1 is SNHLY and CDR2 is FYNNEI. The V end lost 4 bases, the J end lost 7 bases, and 14 bases lay between the germline ends. CDR3 size: 13 residues. CDR3 bases: TGTGCCAGCAGTGTTGAGAAGTCCGCGGAGCAGTACTTC. This codes for CASSVEKSAEQYF.

The V gene is TRBV5-8, the J gene TRBJ1-6; tentatively, D is TRBD1 (6 bases). This CDR3 comprises 15 residues. V lost 0 bases and J lost 7, with 11 bases in between. Looked up from germline, CDR1 is SGHTS and CDR2 is YDEGEE. The CDR3 DNA sequence: TGTGCCAGCAGCTTGGCGGGACACGCCAATTCACCCCTCCACTTT. Translation gives CASSLAGHANSPLHF.

By proportion, this clone is medium-sized. The genes are TRBV2 and TRBJ1-5; tentatively, D is TRBD1 (5 bases). This CDR3 is 13 amino acids long. CDR1 is SNHLY and CDR2 is FYNNEI in the germline V gene. V was shortened by 6 bases and J by 5 bases, with 11 bases between the two germline ends. The CDR3 DNA reads as TGTGCCAGCAGACTTTGGGGGGATCAGCCCCAGCATTTT. Protein product: CASRLWGDQPQHF.

This clone is medium-sized (0.01 to 0.1%) within its sample. The CDR3, as DNA: TGTGCCAGCAGTTACTCGGACGATGAGCAGTTCTTC. Its protein product is CASSYSDDEQFF. V is TRBV6-6 and J is TRBJ2-1; D not resolved. This CDR3 has 12 amino acids. Trimming cost V 0 bases and J 8 bases, with 5 bases left between them. Germline CDR1 is MNHNY and CDR2 is SVGAGI (reference sequence).

The chain recombines TRBV27 with TRBJ2-1, with D unclear. V was clipped by 10 bases and J by 5 bases, with 15 bases between them. CDR1 is MNHEY, CDR2 SMNVEV, per germline (reference sequence). This CDR3 spans 13 amino acids. CDR3 in DNA: TGTGCCACCACCGTGACATGGAACAATGAGCAGTTCTTC. It translates to CATTVTWNNEQFF.

This clone is medium-sized (0.01 to 0.1%). The chain combines TRBV28 with TRBJ1-4, with D maybe TRBD1 (5 bases). Trimming pared 3 bases from V and 5 bases from J, leaving 13 bases between. The CDR3 has 15 amino acids. Looked up from germline, CDR1 is MDHEN and CDR2 is SYDVKM. This CDR3 is CASSFQGRKNEKLFF. CDR3 bases: TGTGCCAGCAGTTTCCAGGGTAGGAAAAATGAAAAACTGTTTTTT.

This chain uses TRBV14 with TRBJ2-3, with 7 nucleotides matching TRBD2. The V gene's germline CDR1 is SGHDN and CDR2 FVKESK. With V trimmed by 3 bases and J by 0 bases, 9 bases remained unmatched. The CDR3 length is 17 residues. The CDR3 coding sequence is TGTGCCAGCAGCCAGCTAGCGGTATCGTCGAGCACAGATACGCAGTATTTT. Its translation is CASSQLAVSSSTDTQYF.

A single count supports this clone. The CDR3 loop reads CSARDSGDRYAPQHF. As DNA, the CDR3 is TGCAGTGCTAGAGATTCGGGGGACAGGTATGCACCCCAGCATTTT. The V gene is TRBV20-1, the J gene TRBJ1-5; 8 bases fit TRBD1. The V gene's germline CDR1 is DFQATT and CDR2 SNEGSKA (reference sequence). This CDR3 contains 15 residues. The ends lost 0 bases at V and 10 bases at J; junction bases unmatched: 11.

This clone was seen repeatedly, ten times or more. As DNA, the CDR3 is TGTGCCACCAGGGACAGGGGAAATTCACCCCTCCACTTT. This gives the protein CATRDRGNSPLHF. The rearrangement links TRBV24-1 to TRBJ1-6; 9 bases agree with TRBD1. CDR3 size: 13 residues. The V segment lost 7 bases and the J segment 7 bases; nucleotides outside the gene matches: 1. CDR1 is KGHDR and CDR2 is SFDVKD in the germline V gene.

This clone was counted between two and nine times. The chain combines TRBV6-1 with TRBJ2-7; the match to TRBD1 covers 8 bases. Germline CDR1 is MNHNS and CDR2 is SASEGT. V lost 6 bases and J lost 3; bases outside the gene matches: 10. This CDR3 comprises 15 residues. CDR3 in DNA: TGTGCCAGCAGACCGTCCCGGACAGGGCTCTACGAGCAGTACTTC. Translation gives CASRPSRTGLYEQYF.

This clone was seen repeatedly, ten times or more. V gene TRBV10-2 combines with J gene TRBJ2-1, with 13 bases that match TRBD2. Trimming took 2 bases from V and 6 from J; bases not matched to a gene: 13. The CDR3 has 19 residues. In germline, CDR1 is WSHSY, CDR2 SAAADI. In DNA, the CDR3 is TGCGCCAGCAGTGAGGCCCAGACCGGGACTAGCGGGGCCCGCAATGAGCAGTTCTTC. Its translation is CASSEAQTGTSGARNEQFF.

Only a few counts were recorded for this clone. V usage is TRBV6-1 and J usage is TRBJ1-6, with 11 bases that match TRBD1. The V gene's germline CDR1 is MNHNS and CDR2 SASEGT. The CDR3 totals 16 residues. V lost 4 bases and J lost 9; bases outside the gene matches: 8. The CDR3: CASSVTSGTGGSPLHF. The CDR3 coding sequence is TGTGCCAGCAGTGTGACTTCCGGGACAGGGGGTTCACCCCTCCACTTT.

This clone was recorded a few times. The gene calls are TRBV24-1 and TRBJ2-5, with no clear D. The CDR3 extends over 16 amino acids. The germline CDR1 and CDR2 sequences are KGHDR and SFDVKD. Trimming took off 3 bases at V and 4 bases at J, with 17 bases between the two ends. CDR3 region: CATSDTRTGTGETQYF. The CDR3 DNA sequence: TGTGCCACCAGTGATACCCGGACGGGTACGGGAGAGACCCAGTACTTC.

This clone was seen more than once but under ten times. Germline and junction disagree at one end, which may indicate a read error. For the CDR3, the DNA is TGTGCCAGCAGTTACATGACAGGTACTCCCTACGACCAGTACTTC. It translates to CASSYMTGTPYDQYF. The rearrangement joins TRBV6-5 to TRBJ2-7; the D gene is possibly TRBD1 (6 bases). CDR1 and CDR2 from the germline V gene are MNHEY and SVGAGI. This CDR3 spans 15 amino acids.

V usage is TRBV11-2 and J usage is TRBJ1-5, with a tentative D call TRBD1 (5 bases). The CDR3 is 16 residues long. Trimming shortened V by 5 bases and J by 2 bases, and 16 bases separated the two germline ends. CDR1 is SGHAT and CDR2 is FQNNGV in the germline V gene. The CDR3 reads CASSPGGTDGNQPQHF. In DNA form, the CDR3 reads TGTGCCAGCAGCCCTGGCGGGACGGACGGCAATCAGCCCCAGCATTTT.

This clone was picked up many times. The sample has other DNA sequences that encode this CDR3 too. V usage is TRBV20-1 and J usage is TRBJ2-5; 8 bases match TRBD2. Germline V gene sequence: CDR1 DFQATT, CDR2 SNEGSKA (reference sequence). V was clipped by 2 bases and J by 1 base; unmatched bases: 3. The CDR3 covers 14 residues. The CDR3 is CSARLAGIQETQYF. The DNA of the CDR3 is TGCAGTGCTAGACTAGCGGGTATCCAAGAGACCCAGTACTTC.

To note about this clone: A much bigger clone sits one base away, suggesting this may be a read error. The rearrangement joins TRBV11-2 to TRBJ2-3, with D possibly being TRBD1 (5 bases). The length of the CDR3 is 16 residues. Germline CDR1 reads SGHAT; CDR2 reads FQNNGV. Trimming cost V 4 bases and J 2 bases, with 16 bases left between them. The CDR3 DNA reads TGTGCCAGCAGCTCCTCAAGGGGCCAACACACAGATACGCAGTATTTT. This translates into CASSSSRGQHTDTQYF.

The gene calls are TRBV6-5 and TRBJ2-1; D is ambiguous. This CDR3 has 15 residues. Trimming left V 2 bases short and J 9 bases short, with 17 bases between. Germline CDR1 reads MNHEY; CDR2 reads SVGAGI. The CDR3 loop is CASSYQEFFGGEQFF. CDR3 in DNA: TGTGCCAGCAGTTACCAGGAGTTCTTTGGCGGTGAGCAGTTCTTC.

Judged by abundance, this clone is medium-sized (0.01 to 0.1%). The rearrangement links TRBV20-1 to TRBJ1-2, with D perhaps matching TRBD1 (6 bases). Between the trimmed V and J ends, which lost 5 bases and 0 bases, there was a span of 13 bases. Germline loops: CDR1 DFQATT, CDR2 SNEGSKA (reference sequence). The CDR3 is 14 residues long. This chain's CDR3 is CSAPRTETNYGYTF. The CDR3 nucleotides are TGCAGTGCTCCGAGGACAGAGACTAACTATGGCTACACCTTC.

The V gene is TRBV5-1, the J gene TRBJ2-1, with 9 bases aligning to TRBD2. V shed 6 bases and J 6 bases; nucleotides not matched to a gene: 10. Germline V gene data show CDR1 as SGHRS and CDR2 as YFSETQ. The length of the CDR3 is 15 residues. The CDR3 DNA reads TGCGCCAGCACCCGTGGCGGGAGGGGTGGCAATGAGCAGTTCTTC. Translation gives CASTRGGRGGNEQFF.

The chain links TRBV5-1 to TRBJ2-1; 14 nucleotides align to TRBD2. The CDR3 contains 14 residues. Germline V lookup: CDR1 SGHRS, CDR2 YFSETQ. Losses at the gene ends were 7 bases for V and 8 bases for J; bases not matched to a gene: 5. The CDR3 loop is CASGSTSGRDEQFF. CDR3 nucleotide sequence: TGCGCCAGCGGATCGACTAGCGGGAGGGATGAGCAGTTCTTC.

This clone was counted at least ten times. V is TRBV11-2 and J is TRBJ2-2, with D tentatively TRBD1 (5 bases). The germline V and J ends were trimmed by 6 bases and 0 bases, with 11 bases remaining between them. The CDR3 runs to 15 residues. Germline CDR1 reads SGHAT; CDR2 reads FQNNGV. The DNA for the CDR3 is TGTGCCAGCAGAACCGACAGACCGAACACCGGGGAGCTGTTTTTT. This gives the protein CASRTDRPNTGELFF.

This clone was seen a few times. The J gene is TRBJ2-3, the V gene TRBV6-2 or TRBV6-3; the D is unclear. V lost 2 bases and J 2 bases, leaving 8 bases between the germline ends. Germline loops: CDR1 MNHEY, CDR2 SVGEGT. CDR3 length: 14 residues. The chain's CDR3 is CASSYQEHTDTQYF. The CDR3 coding sequence is TGTGCCAGCAGTTACCAAGAGCACACAGATACGCAGTATTTT.